Presented here are 6 T cell receptor beta chains from one specimen sequenced in a study of T cells in Graves' hyperthyroidism and ophthalmopathy. RNA transcripts yielded amplified TCR beta CDR3 regions. In the first-round RT-PCR of the TCR CDR3, the HTBI primer set was used. From the multiplex PCR reads, TCRdb called clonotypes with MiXCR, one entry per CDR3 protein. The sample lists a few hundred thousand distinct CDR3 sequences; more than 12% were seen once. Sequences were obtained from blood. The origin of the receptors is a woman aged 40-49 years with Graves' hyperthyroidism that later progressed to Graves' ophthalmopathy.

This clonotype appeared a few times. The chain's CDR3 is CASSYSIRSTDTQYF. The DNA of the CDR3 is TGTGCCAGCAGTTACAGCATTAGAAGCACAGATACGCAGTATTTT. The chain couples TRBV6-6 to TRBJ2-3; D uncertain. The V gene lost 2 bases and the J gene lost 0 bases, with 9 bases spanning the gap. Germline CDR1 reads MNHNY; CDR2 reads SVGAGI (reference sequence). CDR3 length: 15 amino acids.

This clonotype was detected many times. The chain uses TRBV28 and TRBJ2-3; 10 bases fit TRBD1. Per the germline V gene, CDR1 is MDHEN and CDR2 is SYDVKM. This CDR3 has 17 amino acids. V was pared by 7 bases and J by 4 bases, with 14 bases of the junction left unmatched. DNA for the CDR3: TGTGCCAGCACCTCAGGACAGGGGGTATTTAGGGCAGATACGCAGTATTTT. It specifies CASTSGQGVFRADTQYF.

This clonotype showed up just a few times. The chain has TRBV5-1 and TRBJ2-1; D is unresolved. CDR1 is SGHRS, CDR2 YFSETQ, per germline. The CDR3 consists of 16 residues. V was trimmed by 0 bases and J by 4 bases, leaving 14 bases between them. The CDR3 reads CASSLVGLEGYNEQFF. The CDR3 DNA sequence: TGCGCCAGCAGCTTGGTCGGTTTGGAAGGTTACAATGAGCAGTTCTTC.

Many counts were recorded for this clonotype. The V call is TRBV9, the J call TRBJ1-4, with a possible D match to TRBD1 (5 bases). In germline, CDR1 is SGDLS, CDR2 YYNGEE. V shed 3 bases and J shed 5 bases, with 11 bases lying between them. CDR3 length equals 14 residues. CDR3: CASSEGAGNEKLFF. In nucleotides, the CDR3 is TGTGCCAGCAGCGAAGGGGCCGGGAATGAAAAACTGTTTTTT.

Ten or more counts support this clonotype. The chain recombines TRBV11-2 with TRBJ2-7; 8 positions match TRBD2. Per germline, CDR1 SGHAT and CDR2 FQNNGV. This CDR3 has 14 amino acids. J was trimmed by 4 bases and V by 4 bases; bases with no gene match: 6. The CDR3 nucleotides are TGTGCCAGCAGCTCCATAGCGGGACCGTACGAGCAGTACTTC. This sequence encodes CASSSIAGPYEQYF.

This clonotype was observed at least ten times. J is TRBJ2-7 and V is TRBV30; 8 positions agree with TRBD1. V lost 4 bases to trimming and J lost 0 bases; unmatched junction nucleotides: 11. The CDR3 is made up of 16 amino acids. Germline V CDR1 and CDR2: GTSNPN, SVGIG (reference sequence). The CDR3 here is CAWTRLDRVISYEQYF. CDR3 DNA sequence: TGTGCCTGGACCCGACTGGACAGGGTAATCTCCTACGAGCAGTACTTC.